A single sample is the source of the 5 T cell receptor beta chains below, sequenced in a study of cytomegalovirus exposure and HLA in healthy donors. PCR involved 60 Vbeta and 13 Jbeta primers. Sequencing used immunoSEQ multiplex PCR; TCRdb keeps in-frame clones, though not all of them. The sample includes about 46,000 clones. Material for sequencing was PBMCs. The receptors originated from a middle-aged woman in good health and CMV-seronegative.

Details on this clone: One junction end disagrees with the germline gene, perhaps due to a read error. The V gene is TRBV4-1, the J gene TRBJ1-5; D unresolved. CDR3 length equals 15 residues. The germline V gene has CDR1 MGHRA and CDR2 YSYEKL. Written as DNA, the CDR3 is TGCGCCAGCAGCCAAGGAGGAGGAGGCAATCAGCACCAGCATTTT. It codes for CASSQGGGGNQHQHF.

CDR3 region: CASSWRVGEAFF. In DNA, the CDR3 is TGTGCCAGCAGCTGGAGGGTCGGTGAAGCTTTCTTT. The gene calls are TRBV5-5 and TRBJ1-1; unclear D gene. The CDR3 covers 12 residues. Trimming cost V 3 bases and J 7 bases, with 10 bases left between them. The V gene's germline CDR1 is SGHKS and CDR2 YYEKEE (reference sequence).

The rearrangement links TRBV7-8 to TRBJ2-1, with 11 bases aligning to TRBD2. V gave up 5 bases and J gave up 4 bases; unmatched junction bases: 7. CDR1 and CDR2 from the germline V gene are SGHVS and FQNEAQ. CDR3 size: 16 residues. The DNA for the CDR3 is TGTGCCAGCAGCGCCCGACTAGCGGGGATATACAATGAGCAGTTCTTC. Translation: CASSARLAGIYNEQFF.

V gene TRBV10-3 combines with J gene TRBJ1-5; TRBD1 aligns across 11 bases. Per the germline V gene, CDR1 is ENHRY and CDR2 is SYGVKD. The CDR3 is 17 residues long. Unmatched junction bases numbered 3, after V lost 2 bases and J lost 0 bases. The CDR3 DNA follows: TGTGCCATCAGTGAGGGACAGGGGGCAAATAGCAATCAGCCCCAGCATTTT. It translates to CAISEGQGANSNQPQHF.

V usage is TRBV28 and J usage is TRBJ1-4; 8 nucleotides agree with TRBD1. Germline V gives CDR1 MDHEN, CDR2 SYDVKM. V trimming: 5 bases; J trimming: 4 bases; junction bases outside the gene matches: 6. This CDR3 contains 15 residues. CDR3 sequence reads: CASSLGTGGNEKLFF. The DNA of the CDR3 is TGTGCCAGCAGTCTCGGGACAGGCGGTAATGAAAAACTGTTTTTT.